Sequencing of this T cell receptor (beta chain) was carried out in a study of Ad26.COV2.S vaccination and SARS-CoV-2 variants. Using immunoSEQ multiplex PCR, the repertoire was profiled, and TCRdb retains in-frame clones only, with some absent. This sample yields 45,000 or so clones, of which approximately 80% are seen a single time; around half belongs to the top ten. Between the trimmed V and J ends, which lost 3 bases and 3 bases, there was a span of 3 bases. Germline assignment: CDR1 MDHEN and CDR2 SYDVKM. CDR3 length: 11 residues. The sequence derives from a human donor who had recovered from COVID-19. The material sequenced was peripheral blood, taken after recovery from COVID-19. The chain joins TRBV28 to TRBJ2-7; no clear D gene. CDR3 residues: CASSFIYEQYF. The DNA for the CDR3 is TGTGCCAGCAGTTTTATCTACGAGCAGTACTTC.